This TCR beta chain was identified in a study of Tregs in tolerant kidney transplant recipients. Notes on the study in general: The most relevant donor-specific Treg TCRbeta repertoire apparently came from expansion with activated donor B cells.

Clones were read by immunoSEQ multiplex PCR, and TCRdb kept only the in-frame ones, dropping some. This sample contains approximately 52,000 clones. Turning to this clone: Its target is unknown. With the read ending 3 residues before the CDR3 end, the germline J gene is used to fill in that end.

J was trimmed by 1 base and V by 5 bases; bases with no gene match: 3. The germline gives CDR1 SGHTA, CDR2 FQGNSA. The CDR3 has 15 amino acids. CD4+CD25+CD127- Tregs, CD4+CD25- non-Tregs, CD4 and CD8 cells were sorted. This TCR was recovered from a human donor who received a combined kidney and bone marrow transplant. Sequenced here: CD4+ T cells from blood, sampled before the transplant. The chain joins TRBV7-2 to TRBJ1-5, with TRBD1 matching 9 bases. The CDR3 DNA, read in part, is TGTGCCAGCAGCCATGGGACAGGGAGCAATCAGCCC. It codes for CASSHGTGSNQP. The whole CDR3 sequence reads CASSHGTGSNQPQHF.